A selection of T cell receptor beta chains follows, all from one sample in a study of neurological immune-mediated disorders. TCRdb reprocessed the 5' RACE reads via MiXCR and lists one record per CDR3 protein. This sample carries 85,000 to 100,000 distinct CDR3 sequences, roughly 3.5% of them seen once, and the ten largest clones take 5% to 6.5%. The material sequenced was PBMCs. All receptors come from a woman aged 18-29 years with multiple sclerosis. Each CDR3 is given with its conserved first and last residue. Each record gives: clone size, J gene, V gene, D gene, CDR3 protein, CDR3 DNA. A D gene is named only where the DNA matches it firmly. The size field is filled for only some rows; it gives once, few, many or a size class.

abundance: few
j_gene: TRBJ2-5
v_gene: TRBV5-1
d_gene: -
CDR3aa: CASSLSPGAETQYF
CDR3nt: TGCGCCAGCAGCTTGTCCCCCGGGGCGGAGACCCAGTACTTC

abundance: many
j_gene: TRBJ2-5
v_gene: TRBV15
d_gene: -
CDR3aa: CATSRDGRSQETQYF
CDR3nt: TGTGCCACCAGCAGAGATGGTCGCAGCCAAGAGACCCAGTACTTC

abundance: many
j_gene: TRBJ1-1
v_gene: TRBV15
d_gene: -
CDR3aa: CATSRDWQLNTEAFF
CDR3nt: TGTGCCACCAGCAGAGATTGGCAGTTGAACACTGAAGCTTTCTTT

abundance: many
j_gene: TRBJ2-7
v_gene: TRBV3-1
d_gene: TRBD1
CDR3aa: CASSPRSPGQGANEQYF
CDR3nt: TGTGCCAGCAGCCCTCGATCCCCGGGACAGGGGGCCAACGAGCAGTACTTC

abundance: few
j_gene: TRBJ2-7
v_gene: TRBV5-8
d_gene: TRBD2
CDR3aa: CASSLARGSSYEQYF
CDR3nt: TGTGCCAGCAGCTTGGCTCGCGGGAGCTCCTACGAGCAGTACTTC

abundance: many
j_gene: TRBJ1-3
v_gene: TRBV5-1
d_gene: -
CDR3aa: CASSEGSGNTIYF
CDR3nt: TGCGCCAGCAGTGAGGGATCTGGAAACACCATATATTTT

abundance: many
j_gene: TRBJ2-1
v_gene: TRBV10-2
d_gene: TRBD2
CDR3aa: CASSEWRGSYNEQFF
CDR3nt: TGCGCCAGCAGTGAGTGGCGGGGGAGTTACAATGAGCAGTTCTTC

abundance: many
j_gene: TRBJ2-2
v_gene: TRBV5-1
d_gene: -
CDR3aa: CASSPAYREPNTGELFF
CDR3nt: TGCGCCAGCAGCCCGGCCTACAGGGAACCGAACACCGGGGAGCTGTTTTTT

abundance: many
j_gene: TRBJ1-2
v_gene: TRBV7-2
d_gene: -
CDR3aa: CASSLRTVDYGYTF
CDR3nt: TGTGCCAGCAGCCTACGGACAGTTGACTATGGCTACACCTTC

abundance: few
j_gene: TRBJ2-7
v_gene: TRBV24-1
d_gene: -
CDR3aa: CATSPQGNPYEQYF
CDR3nt: TGTGCCACCAGTCCCCAGGGCAACCCCTACGAGCAGTACTTC

abundance: -
j_gene: TRBJ1-1
v_gene: TRBV6-5
d_gene: TRBD1
CDR3aa: CASSYPDRVTEAFF
CDR3nt: TGTGCCAGTAGTTACCCGGACAGGGTGACTGAAGCTTTCTTT

abundance: few
j_gene: TRBJ2-3
v_gene: TRBV12-3/TRBV12-4
d_gene: -
CDR3aa: CASSSRGSTDTQYF
CDR3nt: TGTGCCAGCAGTTCGAGGGGGAGCACAGATACGCAGTATTTT

abundance: few
j_gene: TRBJ2-7
v_gene: TRBV2
d_gene: -
CDR3aa: CASSELQGRAYEQYF
CDR3nt: TGTGCCAGCAGTGAGCTACAGGGTAGAGCCTACGAGCAGTACTTC

abundance: many
j_gene: TRBJ1-1
v_gene: TRBV12-3/TRBV12-4
d_gene: TRBD1
CDR3aa: CASSSSTGGTEAFF
CDR3nt: TGTGCCAGCAGTTCCTCGACAGGGGGCACTGAAGCTTTCTTT

abundance: many
j_gene: TRBJ2-7
v_gene: TRBV20-1
d_gene: -
CDR3aa: CSAFLADPSYEQYF
CDR3nt: TGCAGTGCTTTCTTAGCGGACCCCTCCTACGAGCAGTACTTC

abundance: many
j_gene: TRBJ2-2
v_gene: TRBV12-3/TRBV12-4
d_gene: TRBD1
CDR3aa: CASRDRTGTGELFF
CDR3nt: TGTGCCAGCAGGGATCGGACAGGAACCGGGGAGCTGTTTTTT

abundance: many
j_gene: TRBJ1-1
v_gene: TRBV20-1
d_gene: TRBD1
CDR3aa: CSARQGRYTEAFF
CDR3nt: TGCAGTGCACGACAGGGTCGCTACACTGAAGCTTTCTTT

abundance: many
j_gene: TRBJ1-5
v_gene: TRBV6-1
d_gene: -
CDR3aa: CASSDGQTYQPQHF
CDR3nt: TGTGCCAGCAGTGACGGACAGACCTATCAGCCCCAGCATTTT

abundance: many
j_gene: TRBJ2-7
v_gene: TRBV27
d_gene: -
CDR3aa: CASSRTQGVREQYF
CDR3nt: TGTGCCAGCAGTAGAACACAGGGAGTACGCGAGCAGTACTTC

abundance: many
j_gene: TRBJ2-1
v_gene: TRBV29-1
d_gene: TRBD2
CDR3aa: CSSSGLAINNEQFF
CDR3nt: TGCAGCTCCTCGGGACTAGCGATAAACAATGAGCAGTTCTTC

abundance: few
j_gene: TRBJ1-1
v_gene: TRBV6-5
d_gene: -
CDR3aa: CASGAPGMNTEAFF
CDR3nt: TGTGCCAGCGGGGCTCCCGGAATGAACACTGAAGCTTTCTTT

abundance: many
j_gene: TRBJ1-1
v_gene: TRBV5-1
d_gene: TRBD1
CDR3aa: CASSLRTGLNTEAFF
CDR3nt: TGCGCCAGCAGCTTAAGGACAGGGCTCAACACTGAAGCTTTCTTT

abundance: many
j_gene: TRBJ2-3
v_gene: TRBV5-1
d_gene: -
CDR3aa: CASSLALRVDTDTQYF
CDR3nt: TGCGCCAGCAGCTTGGCACTCAGGGTGGATACAGATACGCAGTATTTT

abundance: many
j_gene: TRBJ2-1
v_gene: TRBV7-9
d_gene: TRBD2
CDR3aa: CASSLGLAGKGEQFF
CDR3nt: TGTGCCAGCAGCCTGGGACTAGCGGGAAAGGGTGAGCAGTTCTTC

abundance: many
j_gene: TRBJ1-1
v_gene: TRBV5-1
d_gene: -
CDR3aa: CASSRLRNEGEAFF
CDR3nt: TGCGCCAGCAGCAGGCTGAGGAATGAGGGAGAAGCTTTCTTT

abundance: many
j_gene: TRBJ2-5
v_gene: TRBV5-1
d_gene: TRBD1
CDR3aa: CASSPGQYQETQYF
CDR3nt: TGCGCCAGCAGCCCGGGACAGTACCAAGAGACCCAGTACTTC

abundance: many
j_gene: TRBJ1-1
v_gene: TRBV12-3/TRBV12-4
d_gene: -
CDR3aa: CASSLFEPSQGTEAFF
CDR3nt: TGTGCCAGCAGTTTATTTGAGCCGTCCCAGGGCACTGAAGCTTTCTTT

abundance: many
j_gene: TRBJ2-7
v_gene: TRBV19
d_gene: TRBD1
CDR3aa: CASSIAGGVIGEQYF
CDR3nt: TGTGCCAGTAGTATAGCAGGGGGCGTAATCGGCGAGCAGTACTTC

abundance: -
j_gene: TRBJ1-1
v_gene: TRBV29-1
d_gene: -
CDR3aa: CSVGSGGGTEAFF
CDR3nt: TGCAGCGTTGGTTCGGGTGGGGGCACTGAAGCTTTCTTT

abundance: many
j_gene: TRBJ1-1
v_gene: TRBV11-2
d_gene: TRBD1
CDR3aa: CASSGPTGVNTEAFF
CDR3nt: TGTGCCAGCAGCGGACCGACAGGGGTGAACACTGAAGCTTTCTTT

abundance: many
j_gene: TRBJ2-1
v_gene: TRBV12-3/TRBV12-4
d_gene: -
CDR3aa: CASSFRRDPNNEQFF
CDR3nt: TGTGCCAGCAGTTTTAGGCGGGACCCAAACAATGAGCAGTTCTTC

abundance: many
j_gene: TRBJ2-5
v_gene: TRBV15
d_gene: -
CDR3aa: CATSRGSQAIQETQYF
CDR3nt: TGTGCCACCAGCAGAGGGTCACAGGCTATCCAAGAGACCCAGTACTTC

abundance: many
j_gene: TRBJ1-1
v_gene: TRBV5-1
d_gene: TRBD1
CDR3aa: CASSLDQGAGTEAFF
CDR3nt: TGCGCCAGCAGCCTCGACCAGGGGGCTGGCACTGAAGCTTTCTTT

abundance: many
j_gene: TRBJ1-1
v_gene: TRBV12-3/TRBV12-4
d_gene: -
CDR3aa: CASSLTGPNTEAFF
CDR3nt: TGTGCCAGCAGTCTCACGGGGCCTAACACTGAAGCTTTCTTT

abundance: many
j_gene: TRBJ2-3
v_gene: TRBV6-1
d_gene: TRBD2
CDR3aa: CASSDGTSGVQGTQYF
CDR3nt: TGTGCCAGCAGTGACGGGACTAGCGGGGTTCAGGGTACGCAGTATTTT

abundance: many
j_gene: TRBJ1-1
v_gene: TRBV20-1
d_gene: -
CDR3aa: CSALTILNTEAFF
CDR3nt: TGCAGTGCCTTGACAATCTTGAACACTGAAGCTTTCTTT

abundance: many
j_gene: TRBJ2-7
v_gene: TRBV20-1
d_gene: TRBD2
CDR3aa: CSAVSGGRSAYEQYF
CDR3nt: TGCAGTGCCGTTTCGGGGGGTAGGTCAGCCTACGAGCAGTACTTC

abundance: many
j_gene: TRBJ2-5
v_gene: TRBV24-1
d_gene: -
CDR3aa: CATETGETQYF
CDR3nt: TGTGCCACAGAGACCGGAGAGACCCAGTACTTC

abundance: many
j_gene: TRBJ1-1
v_gene: TRBV6-2/TRBV6-3
d_gene: TRBD1
CDR3aa: CASSDRGDAFF
CDR3nt: TGTGCCAGCAGCGACAGGGGCGATGCTTTCTTT

abundance: many
j_gene: TRBJ2-1
v_gene: TRBV12-3/TRBV12-4
d_gene: TRBD2
CDR3aa: CASSLAGREYEQFF
CDR3nt: TGTGCCAGCAGTTTAGCCGGGAGGGAATATGAGCAGTTCTTC

abundance: many
j_gene: TRBJ2-7
v_gene: TRBV12-3/TRBV12-4
d_gene: TRBD2
CDR3aa: CASSLREGQYEQYF
CDR3nt: TGTGCCAGCAGTTTAAGGGAGGGCCAATACGAGCAGTACTTC

abundance: many
j_gene: TRBJ2-3
v_gene: TRBV20-1
d_gene: TRBD2
CDR3aa: CSANPGTSGGTTDTQYF
CDR3nt: TGCAGTGCAAATCCCGGGACTAGCGGGGGGACCACAGATACGCAGTATTTT